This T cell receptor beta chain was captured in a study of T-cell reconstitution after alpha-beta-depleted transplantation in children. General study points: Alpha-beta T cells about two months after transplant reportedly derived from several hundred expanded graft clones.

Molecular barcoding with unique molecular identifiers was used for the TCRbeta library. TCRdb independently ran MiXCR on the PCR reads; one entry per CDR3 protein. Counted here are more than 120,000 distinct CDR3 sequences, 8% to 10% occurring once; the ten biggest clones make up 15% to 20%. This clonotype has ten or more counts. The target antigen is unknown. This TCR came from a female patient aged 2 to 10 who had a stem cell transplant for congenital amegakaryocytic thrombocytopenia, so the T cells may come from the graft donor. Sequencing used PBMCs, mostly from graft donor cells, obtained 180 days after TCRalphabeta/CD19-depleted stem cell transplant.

CDR3: CASSLTSGIYNEQFF. Written as DNA, the CDR3 is TGTGCCAGCAGCTTGACTAGCGGGATATACAATGAGCAGTTCTTC. The gene calls are TRBV11-2 and TRBJ2-1; 11 bases match TRBD2. The CDR3 totals 15 residues. CDR1 and CDR2 (germline): SGHAT, FQNNGV. V lost 3 bases and J lost 4; bases outside the gene matches: 2.